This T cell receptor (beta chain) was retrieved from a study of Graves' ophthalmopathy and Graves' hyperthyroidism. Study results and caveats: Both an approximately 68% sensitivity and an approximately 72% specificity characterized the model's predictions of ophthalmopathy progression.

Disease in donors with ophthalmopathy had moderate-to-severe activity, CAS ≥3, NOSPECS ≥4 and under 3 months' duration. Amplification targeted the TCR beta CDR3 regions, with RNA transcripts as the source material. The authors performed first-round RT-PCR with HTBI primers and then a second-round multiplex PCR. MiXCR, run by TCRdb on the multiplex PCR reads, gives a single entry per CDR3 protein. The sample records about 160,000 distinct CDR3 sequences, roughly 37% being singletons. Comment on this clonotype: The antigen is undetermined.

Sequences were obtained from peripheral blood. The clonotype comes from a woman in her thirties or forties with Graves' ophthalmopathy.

In nucleotides, the CDR3 is TGTGCCAGCAGCTTAGTTGTGCGAGCGGGAAGGGGCCAAGAGACCCAGTACTTC. Translated: CASSLVVRAGRGQETQYF. The chain combines TRBV11-2 with TRBJ2-5, with 7 bases that match TRBD2. Germline V gene lookup returns CDR1 SGHAT and CDR2 FQNNGV. This CDR3 comprises 18 residues. The ends lost 1 base at V and 1 base at J; junction bases unmatched: 12. Full variable domain (outside the CDR3, taken from reference TRBV11-2 and TRBJ2-5): EAGVAQSPRYKIIEKRQSVAFWCNPISGHATLYWYQQILGQGPKLLIQFQNNGVVDDSQLPKDRFSAERLKGVDSTLKIQPAKLEDSAVYLCASSLVVRAGRGQETQYFGPGTRLLVL.